The clone carrying this T cell receptor (beta chain) has just a few counts. Its target is unknown. These data come from a study of T-cell reconstitution after alpha-beta-depleted transplantation in children. The trim removed 0 bases at V and 3 bases at J, leaving 4 bases unmatched. This CDR3 comprises 15 residues. Germline loops: CDR1 KGHSH, CDR2 LQKENI. Unique molecular identifiers were incorporated into the prepared TCRbeta library. TCRdb redid the calling of the PCR reads with MiXCR, one entry per CDR3 protein. Here the sample spans hundreds of thousands of distinct CDR3 sequences, roughly a quarter being singletons. Study-level findings and limits: Day-60 TCRbeta diversity that was high in some patients was derived from surviving recipient T cells and thymic progenitors. Several hundred expanded graft clones reportedly gave rise to the alpha-beta T cells present about two months after transplant. T-cell counts and diversity were attributed mostly to newly produced T cells one year after transplant.

The input for sequencing was PBMCs, mostly from graft donor cells, taken 360 days after TCRalphabeta/CD19-depleted stem cell transplant. V gene TRBV18 combines with J gene TRBJ1-1; TRBD1 matches 7 bases. This TCR derives from a female patient younger than 10 who had a stem cell transplant for congenital amegakaryocytic thrombocytopenia, so the T cells may come from the graft donor. CDR3 region: CASSPPGQRDTEAFF. Here the CDR3 DNA reads TGTGCCAGCTCACCACCGGGACAGAGGGACACTGAAGCTTTCTTT.